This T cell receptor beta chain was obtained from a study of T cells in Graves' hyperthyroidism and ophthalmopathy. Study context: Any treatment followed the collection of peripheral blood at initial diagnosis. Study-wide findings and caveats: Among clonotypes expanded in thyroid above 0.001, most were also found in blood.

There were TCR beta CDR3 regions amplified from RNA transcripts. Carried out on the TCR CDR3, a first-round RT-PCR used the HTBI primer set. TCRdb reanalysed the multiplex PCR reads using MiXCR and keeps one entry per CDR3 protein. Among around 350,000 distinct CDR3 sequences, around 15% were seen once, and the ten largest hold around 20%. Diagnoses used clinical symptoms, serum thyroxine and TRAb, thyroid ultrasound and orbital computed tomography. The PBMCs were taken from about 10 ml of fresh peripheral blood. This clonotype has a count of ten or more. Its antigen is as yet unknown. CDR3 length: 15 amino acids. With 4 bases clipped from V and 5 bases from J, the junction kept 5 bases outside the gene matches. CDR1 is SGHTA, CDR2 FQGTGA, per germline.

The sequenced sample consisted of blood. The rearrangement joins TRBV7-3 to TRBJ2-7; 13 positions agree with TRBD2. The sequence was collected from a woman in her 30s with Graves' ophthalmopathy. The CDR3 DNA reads TGTGCCAGCAGCTCCCCGACTAGCGGGAGGAACGAGCAGTACTTC. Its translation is CASSSPTSGRNEQYF.